Presented here are 5 T cell receptor beta chains from one specimen sequenced in a study of cytomegalovirus exposure and HLA in healthy donors. The study ran its PCR with 60 Vbeta and 13 Jbeta primers. The method was immunoSEQ multiplex PCR; TCRdb's version includes in-frame clones alone and lacks a portion of them. Recorded for this sample: 130,000 or so clones. The material sequenced was PBMCs. The source is a man younger than 30 in good health and CMV-seronegative.

CDR3 DNA sequence: TGTGCCAGCAGCTTATTCAAGAGAACCGGGGAGCTGTTTTTT. As protein: CASSLFKRTGELFF. J is TRBJ2-2 and V is TRBV7-2; D is uncertain. Germline V lookup: CDR1 SGHTA, CDR2 FQGNSA. Deletions cut 2 bases from V and 5 bases from J, with 9 bases between. This CDR3 spans 14 amino acids.

The chain has TRBV27 and TRBJ2-7; 11 nucleotides match TRBD2. CDR3 length equals 16 residues. Germline V gene data show CDR1 as MNHEY and CDR2 as SMNVEV (reference sequence). V trimming: 5 bases; J trimming: 7 bases; junction bases outside the gene matches: 13. The CDR3 bases are TGTGCCAGCAGTCCTGGTAGCGGGAGGGCCCCAAGGGAGCAGTACTTC. Encoded protein: CASSPGSGRAPREQYF.

The CDR3 nucleotides read TGTGCCAGCAGTGCCCTAGGGACAGGGGGGCGAGAGACCCAGTACTTC. Its translation: CASSALGTGGRETQYF. The V call is TRBV2, the J call TRBJ2-5; 11 bases agree with TRBD1. Germline values: CDR1 SNHLY, CDR2 FYNNEI. Germline trimming cut 4 bases from V and 4 bases from J; bases unmatched to any gene: 8. The CDR3 has 16 residues.

The DNA for the CDR3 is TGTGCCAGCAGCCAAACCGGGACAAACCCTCAGCCCCAGCATTTT. It specifies CASSQTGTNPQPQHF. V usage is TRBV2 and J usage is TRBJ1-5; a possible D gene is TRBD1 (6 bases). The germline V gene encodes CDR1 SNHLY and CDR2 FYNNEI. The CDR3 sequence is 15 residues long. V lost 6 bases to trimming and J lost 6 bases, with 18 bases between them.

The V call is TRBV12-1, the J call TRBJ1-4; TRBD1, as called in the table, went unchecked against the DNA. TRBV12-1 is an annotated pseudogene. This CDR3 is 13 amino acids long. The CDR3: CASSVTGVEKLFF. In nucleotides, the CDR3 is TGTGCCAGCAGCGTCACAGGGGTTGAAAAACTGTTTTTT.